This T cell receptor (beta chain) was identified in a study of T-cell reconstitution after alpha-beta-depleted transplantation in children. This clonotype was picked up a small number of times. This CDR3 has 15 residues. The TCRbeta library incorporated unique molecular identifiers. TCRdb itself ran the PCR reads through MiXCR, one entry per CDR3 protein. The repertoire includes 250,000 to 300,000 distinct CDR3 sequences, roughly 9.5% of them detected once, and 10% sits in the top ten. The chain carries TRBV21-1 and TRBJ2-2; the table's D call, TRBD1, was not checked against the DNA. TRBV21-1 is a recognized pseudogene. The receptor was isolated from a human donor who donated a stem cell graft to a child with SCID. This specimen was PBMCs from the stem cell graft donor, taken from the stem cell graft. The CDR3 nucleotides read TGTGCCAGCAGCCGGGGGATCGCGAACACCGGGGAGCTGTTTTTT. It translates to CASSRGIANTGELFF.